One and the same sample provided the 26 T cell receptor beta chains below, sequenced in a study of T cell repertoires in cytomegalovirus infection. Which antigens these TCRs recognize remains unknown. TCRdb processed the reads anew with MiXCR; each CDR3 protein has one entry. The data contain about 340,000 distinct CDR3 sequences, 25% to 30% of them singletons. The sample was cultured PBMCs, taken from culture after CMV antigen stimulation. The receptors shown here come from a human donor in good health (CMV status not recorded). Some clones in this sample may be carry-over from other donors' samples.

J is TRBJ2-1 and V is TRBV29-1, with 8 positions matching TRBD2. The CDR3 consists of 14 residues. Germline V gene data show CDR1 as SQVTM and CDR2 as ANQGSEA. Losses at the gene ends were 7 bases for V and 0 bases for J; bases not matched to a gene: 5. The CDR3 protein is CSGSTSGSYNEQFF. In DNA, the CDR3 is TGCAGCGGATCTACTAGCGGCTCCTACAATGAGCAGTTCTTC.

On this clonotype: This may come from a read error, since a much larger clone is one base off. The genes are TRBV7-9 and TRBJ2-3; D is unresolved. This CDR3 is built from 14 residues. CDR1 and CDR2 (germline): SEHNR, FQNEAQ (reference sequence). The CDR3 nucleotides read TGTGCCAGCAGCTATAATAGTTTCCCAGATACGCGGTATTTT. Its protein product is CASSYNSFPDTRYF.

This clonotype appeared a few times. The chain uses TRBV4-2 and TRBJ1-2; 8 bases agree with TRBD1. The V and J ends lost 4 bases and 5 bases, in that order; junction bases with no gene match: 15. The germline gives CDR1 LGHNA, CDR2 YNFKEQ. The CDR3 is 17 amino acids. CDR3 DNA sequence: TGTGCCAGCAGCCCCCCGTCCGGACAGGGACGACGGTATGGCTACACCTTC. Translation: CASSPPSGQGRRYGYTF.

This clonotype was seen more than once but under ten times. The CDR3 nucleotides read TGTGCCAGCAGTCTGGGACCTATAGCAGGCGAGCAGTACTTC. Amino acids: CASSLGPIAGEQYF. The gene calls are TRBV12-3 or TRBV12-4 and TRBJ2-7; D might be TRBD1 or TRBD2, each matching 5 bases. The CDR3 covers 14 residues. V was pared by 5 bases and J by 6 bases, with 17 bases between.

This rearrangement joins TRBV6-5 to TRBJ2-1, with 10 bases that match TRBD2. The CDR3 is 17 amino acids. Germline assignment: CDR1 MNHEY and CDR2 SVGAGI. The junction had 14 bases not matched to a gene; V was cut back by 4 bases and J by 8 bases. CDR3 sequence reads: CASSSRTSGNQGDEQFF. The CDR3 DNA reads as TGTGCCAGCAGTTCTCGAACTAGCGGGAATCAAGGCGATGAGCAGTTCTTC.

The V call is TRBV20-1, the J call TRBJ1-1; no definite D call. Germline values: CDR1 DFQATT, CDR2 SNEGSKA (reference sequence). The CDR3 is made up of 12 amino acids. V lost 5 bases, J lost 1 base, and 8 bases lay in between. The CDR3 coding sequence is TGCAGTGCTCAGCAGAAGAACACTGAAGCTTTCTTT. Translating gives CSAQQKNTEAFF.

The chain combines TRBV12-3 or TRBV12-4 with TRBJ2-2; TRBD2 agrees at 8 bases. This CDR3 region has 14 residues. Unmatched junction bases numbered 6, after V lost 6 bases and J lost 6 bases. The CDR3 loop reads CASRSAGASGELFF. The CDR3 DNA reads as TGTGCCAGCAGATCAGCGGGGGCGTCCGGGGAGCTGTTTTTT.

This clonotype was picked up a small number of times. The genes are TRBV19 and TRBJ1-2, with D unresolved. Germline-derived CDR1 and CDR2 are LNHDA and SQIVND (reference sequence). The CDR3 loop spans 15 amino acids. Trimming pared 9 bases from V and 8 bases from J, leaving 25 bases between. The DNA of the CDR3 is TGTGCCAGCCGGAACATCCTCGGGCCGGTAGGAGGCTACACCTTC. It translates to CASRNILGPVGGYTF.

The V call is TRBV7-3, the J call TRBJ2-3, with a possible D match to TRBD2 (5 bases). The CDR3 totals 17 residues. CDR1 and CDR2 (germline): SGHTA, FQGTGA. V lost 4 bases, J lost 0 bases, and 17 bases lay in between. CDR3 loop: CASSSPPTGNSTDTQYF. The CDR3 coding sequence is TGTGCCAGCAGCTCCCCCCCCACCGGGAATAGCACAGATACGCAGTATTTT.

This clonotype was observed a few times. CDR3 residues: CASRQNSGTSGSHEQFF. Written as DNA, the CDR3 is TGTGCCAGCAGGCAGAATTCCGGGACTAGCGGGAGTCATGAGCAGTTCTTC. The chain has TRBV2 and TRBJ2-1; TRBD2 agrees at 14 bases. This CDR3 has 17 amino acids. Germline CDR1 and CDR2: SNHLY and FYNNEI. The junction had 12 bases not matched to a gene; V was cut back by 6 bases and J by 8 bases.

This clonotype showed up many times. The CDR3 here is CASSRSGTVKSSYEQYF. The CDR3 coding sequence is TGTGCCAGCAGCCGATCGGGGACAGTCAAGAGCTCCTACGAGCAGTACTTC. The rearrangement links TRBV7-9 to TRBJ2-7; TRBD1 matches 7 bases. This CDR3 is 17 amino acids long. Germline trimming cut 5 bases from V and 0 bases from J; bases unmatched to any gene: 13. Germline-derived CDR1 and CDR2 are SEHNR and FQNEAQ (reference sequence). Complete variable domain (other parts from reference TRBV7-9 and TRBJ2-7): DTGVSQNPRHKITKRGQNVTFRCDPISEHNRLYWYRQTLGQGPEFLTYFQNEAQLEKSRLLSDRFSAERPKGSFSTLEIQRTEQGDSAMYLCASSRSGTVKSSYEQYFGPGTRLTVT.

The chain combines TRBV7-2 with TRBJ2-6, with 7 bases that match TRBD2. The V segment lost 6 bases and the J segment 0 bases; nucleotides outside the gene matches: 2. The length of the CDR3 is 15 residues. CDR1 is SGHTA, CDR2 FQGNSA, per germline. CDR3 bases: TGTGCCAGCAGGCCGGGGGGCTCTGGGGCCAACGTCCTGACTTTC. It codes for CASRPGGSGANVLTF.

The chain couples TRBV7-9 to TRBJ2-1; 10 bases fit TRBD2. V gave up 5 bases and J gave up 8 bases; unmatched junction bases: 15. This CDR3 is built from 17 residues. The germline V gene has CDR1 SEHNR and CDR2 FQNEAQ (reference sequence). The CDR3 bases are TGTGCCAGCAGCCCAAACCCTTTCGGGCTAGCGGGAGATGAGCAGTTCTTC. It codes for CASSPNPFGLAGDEQFF.

V and J are TRBV9 and TRBJ2-5; TRBD1 might be the D (6 bases). V gave up 4 bases and J gave up 3 bases, with 13 bases separating them. The germline V gene encodes CDR1 SGDLS and CDR2 YYNGEE. The CDR3 is 14 residues long. In DNA form, the CDR3 reads TGTGCCAGCAGCAAAGGGACAATTAAAGAGACCCAGTACTTC. Amino acid sequence: CASSKGTIKETQYF. Together with reference TRBV9 and TRBJ2-5, the CDR3 gives the full variable domain: DSGVTQTPKHLITATGQRVTLRCSPRSGDLSVYWYQQSLDQGLQFLIQYYNGEERAKGNILERFSAQQFPDLHSELNLSSLELGDSALYFCASSKGTIKETQYFGPGTRLLVL.

This clonotype was seen more than once but under ten times. The gene calls are TRBV28 and TRBJ2-6, with TRBD1 matching over 12 bases. Germline V gene lookup returns CDR1 MDHEN and CDR2 SYDVKM. The J segment lost 4 bases and the V segment lost 6 bases, leaving 13 bases of the junction unmatched. The CDR3 runs 19 residues. The CDR3, as DNA: TGTGCCAGCAGCTCTCCTGCGGGACAGGGGGCGATAGGGGCCAACGTCCTGACTTTC. It is translated as CASSSPAGQGAIGANVLTF.

In this sample, this clonotype turned up many times. The gene calls are TRBV6-1 and TRBJ2-4; D possibly corresponds to TRBD2 (6 bases). V was clipped by 6 bases and J by 1 base, with 16 bases between them. The germline gives CDR1 MNHNS, CDR2 SASEGT. The CDR3 spans 16 residues. CDR3 nucleotide sequence: TGTGCCAGCAGAACAAGGAGGGAGGAGGCCAAAAACATTCAGTACTTC. This gives the protein CASRTRREEAKNIQYF.

V gene TRBV7-3 combines with J gene TRBJ2-5; weak D call: TRBD2 (6 bases). Germline V CDR1 and CDR2: SGHTA, FQGTGA. The CDR3 is made up of 15 amino acids. V lost 5 bases to trimming and J lost 5 bases, with 18 bases between them. DNA of the CDR3: TGTGCCAGCAGCGCTCTTGGTGGGGCGGGGGAGACCCAGTACTTC. This sequence encodes CASSALGGAGETQYF.

The chain employs TRBV20-1 and TRBJ2-2, with a tentative D call TRBD2 (5 bases). The CDR3 extends over 16 amino acids. Germline V lookup: CDR1 DFQATT, CDR2 SNEGSKA (reference sequence). Trimming stripped 0 bases from V and 2 bases from J, with 13 bases between. CDR3 amino acids: CSARDADRGNTGELFF. In DNA, the CDR3 is TGCAGTGCTAGAGACGCCGATCGGGGTAACACCGGGGAGCTGTTTTTT.

The V gene is TRBV5-5, the J gene TRBJ1-6; no reliable D call. This CDR3 is built from 15 residues. CDR1 is SGHKS and CDR2 is YYEKEE in the germline V gene (reference sequence). The V end lost 3 bases, the J end lost 0 bases, and 7 bases lay between the germline ends. The CDR3 DNA reads TGTGCCAGCAGCTCCTTGAGCTCCTATAATTCACCCCTCCACTTT. Protein: CASSSLSSYNSPLHF.

The CDR3, as DNA: TGCGCCAGCAGCCAAGTCTGGACAGGGCACGAGCAGTACTTC. Amino acids: CASSQVWTGHEQYF. The J gene is TRBJ2-7, the V gene TRBV4-3; 8 nucleotides agree with TRBD1. With 1 base clipped from V and 5 bases from J, the junction kept 4 bases outside the gene matches. CDR3 length: 14 amino acids. Germline V gene sequence: CDR1 LGHNA, CDR2 YSLEER.

This clonotype was detected only a few times. The rearrangement links TRBV7-3 to TRBJ2-7; D is perhaps TRBD1 or TRBD2 (6 bases each). The CDR3 has 14 residues. CDR1 SGHTA and CDR2 FQGTGA come from the germline V gene. Trimming cost V 5 bases and J 2 bases, with 13 bases left between them. CDR3 DNA sequence: TGTGCCAGCAGCAAACTAGGGGGGCCCTACGAGCAGTACTTC. Its protein is CASSKLGGPYEQYF.

CDR3 protein: CAPAGGRDNTGELFF. CDR3 nucleotides: TGTGCCCCTGCAGGCGGGAGGGACAACACCGGGGAGCTGTTTTTT. The rearrangement joins TRBV28 to TRBJ2-2, with 9 positions matching TRBD2. The V and J ends lost 11 bases and 2 bases, in that order; junction bases with no gene match: 9. The length of the CDR3 is 15 residues. Germline V gene lookup returns CDR1 MDHEN and CDR2 SYDVKM.

The rearrangement links TRBV7-2 to TRBJ2-3, with TRBD2 matching 9 bases. This CDR3 comprises 17 residues. Germline V gives CDR1 SGHTA, CDR2 FQGNSA. V dropped 5 bases and J dropped 0; count of bases not matched to a gene: 9. CDR3 nucleotide sequence: TGTGCCAGCAGCGCCCAGGGAGCGGGGGGTAGCACAGATACGCAGTATTTT. Translation gives CASSAQGAGGSTDTQYF.

This clonotype has just a few counts. The chain has TRBV12-3 or TRBV12-4 and TRBJ1-2, with 8 nucleotides matching TRBD1. The CDR3 has 15 amino acids. V trimming: 6 bases; J trimming: 0 bases; junction bases outside the gene matches: 6. CDR3 nucleotide sequence: TGTGCCAGCAGGCCCTCAGGGGGCTCTAACTATGGCTACACCTTC. The encoded protein is CASRPSGGSNYGYTF.

The sample holds many counts of this clonotype. The chain employs TRBV12-3 or TRBV12-4 and TRBJ1-4; 7 nucleotides agree with TRBD1. The CDR3 covers 15 residues. V shed 7 bases and J 4 bases; nucleotides not matched to a gene: 9. This CDR3 is CASNEDRSRNEKLFF. The DNA of the CDR3 is TGTGCCAGCAACGAGGACAGGTCTCGTAATGAAAAACTGTTTTTT.

The chain couples TRBV28 to TRBJ2-7; TRBD1 is a possible D gene (6 bases). CDR3 length: 15 residues. Germline V lookup: CDR1 MDHEN, CDR2 SYDVKM. V lost 7 bases, J lost 4 bases, and 20 bases lay in between. CDR3 protein: CASIQSGTTRYEQYF. The CDR3 DNA reads as TGTGCCAGCATCCAATCCGGGACAACGAGGTACGAGCAGTACTTC.